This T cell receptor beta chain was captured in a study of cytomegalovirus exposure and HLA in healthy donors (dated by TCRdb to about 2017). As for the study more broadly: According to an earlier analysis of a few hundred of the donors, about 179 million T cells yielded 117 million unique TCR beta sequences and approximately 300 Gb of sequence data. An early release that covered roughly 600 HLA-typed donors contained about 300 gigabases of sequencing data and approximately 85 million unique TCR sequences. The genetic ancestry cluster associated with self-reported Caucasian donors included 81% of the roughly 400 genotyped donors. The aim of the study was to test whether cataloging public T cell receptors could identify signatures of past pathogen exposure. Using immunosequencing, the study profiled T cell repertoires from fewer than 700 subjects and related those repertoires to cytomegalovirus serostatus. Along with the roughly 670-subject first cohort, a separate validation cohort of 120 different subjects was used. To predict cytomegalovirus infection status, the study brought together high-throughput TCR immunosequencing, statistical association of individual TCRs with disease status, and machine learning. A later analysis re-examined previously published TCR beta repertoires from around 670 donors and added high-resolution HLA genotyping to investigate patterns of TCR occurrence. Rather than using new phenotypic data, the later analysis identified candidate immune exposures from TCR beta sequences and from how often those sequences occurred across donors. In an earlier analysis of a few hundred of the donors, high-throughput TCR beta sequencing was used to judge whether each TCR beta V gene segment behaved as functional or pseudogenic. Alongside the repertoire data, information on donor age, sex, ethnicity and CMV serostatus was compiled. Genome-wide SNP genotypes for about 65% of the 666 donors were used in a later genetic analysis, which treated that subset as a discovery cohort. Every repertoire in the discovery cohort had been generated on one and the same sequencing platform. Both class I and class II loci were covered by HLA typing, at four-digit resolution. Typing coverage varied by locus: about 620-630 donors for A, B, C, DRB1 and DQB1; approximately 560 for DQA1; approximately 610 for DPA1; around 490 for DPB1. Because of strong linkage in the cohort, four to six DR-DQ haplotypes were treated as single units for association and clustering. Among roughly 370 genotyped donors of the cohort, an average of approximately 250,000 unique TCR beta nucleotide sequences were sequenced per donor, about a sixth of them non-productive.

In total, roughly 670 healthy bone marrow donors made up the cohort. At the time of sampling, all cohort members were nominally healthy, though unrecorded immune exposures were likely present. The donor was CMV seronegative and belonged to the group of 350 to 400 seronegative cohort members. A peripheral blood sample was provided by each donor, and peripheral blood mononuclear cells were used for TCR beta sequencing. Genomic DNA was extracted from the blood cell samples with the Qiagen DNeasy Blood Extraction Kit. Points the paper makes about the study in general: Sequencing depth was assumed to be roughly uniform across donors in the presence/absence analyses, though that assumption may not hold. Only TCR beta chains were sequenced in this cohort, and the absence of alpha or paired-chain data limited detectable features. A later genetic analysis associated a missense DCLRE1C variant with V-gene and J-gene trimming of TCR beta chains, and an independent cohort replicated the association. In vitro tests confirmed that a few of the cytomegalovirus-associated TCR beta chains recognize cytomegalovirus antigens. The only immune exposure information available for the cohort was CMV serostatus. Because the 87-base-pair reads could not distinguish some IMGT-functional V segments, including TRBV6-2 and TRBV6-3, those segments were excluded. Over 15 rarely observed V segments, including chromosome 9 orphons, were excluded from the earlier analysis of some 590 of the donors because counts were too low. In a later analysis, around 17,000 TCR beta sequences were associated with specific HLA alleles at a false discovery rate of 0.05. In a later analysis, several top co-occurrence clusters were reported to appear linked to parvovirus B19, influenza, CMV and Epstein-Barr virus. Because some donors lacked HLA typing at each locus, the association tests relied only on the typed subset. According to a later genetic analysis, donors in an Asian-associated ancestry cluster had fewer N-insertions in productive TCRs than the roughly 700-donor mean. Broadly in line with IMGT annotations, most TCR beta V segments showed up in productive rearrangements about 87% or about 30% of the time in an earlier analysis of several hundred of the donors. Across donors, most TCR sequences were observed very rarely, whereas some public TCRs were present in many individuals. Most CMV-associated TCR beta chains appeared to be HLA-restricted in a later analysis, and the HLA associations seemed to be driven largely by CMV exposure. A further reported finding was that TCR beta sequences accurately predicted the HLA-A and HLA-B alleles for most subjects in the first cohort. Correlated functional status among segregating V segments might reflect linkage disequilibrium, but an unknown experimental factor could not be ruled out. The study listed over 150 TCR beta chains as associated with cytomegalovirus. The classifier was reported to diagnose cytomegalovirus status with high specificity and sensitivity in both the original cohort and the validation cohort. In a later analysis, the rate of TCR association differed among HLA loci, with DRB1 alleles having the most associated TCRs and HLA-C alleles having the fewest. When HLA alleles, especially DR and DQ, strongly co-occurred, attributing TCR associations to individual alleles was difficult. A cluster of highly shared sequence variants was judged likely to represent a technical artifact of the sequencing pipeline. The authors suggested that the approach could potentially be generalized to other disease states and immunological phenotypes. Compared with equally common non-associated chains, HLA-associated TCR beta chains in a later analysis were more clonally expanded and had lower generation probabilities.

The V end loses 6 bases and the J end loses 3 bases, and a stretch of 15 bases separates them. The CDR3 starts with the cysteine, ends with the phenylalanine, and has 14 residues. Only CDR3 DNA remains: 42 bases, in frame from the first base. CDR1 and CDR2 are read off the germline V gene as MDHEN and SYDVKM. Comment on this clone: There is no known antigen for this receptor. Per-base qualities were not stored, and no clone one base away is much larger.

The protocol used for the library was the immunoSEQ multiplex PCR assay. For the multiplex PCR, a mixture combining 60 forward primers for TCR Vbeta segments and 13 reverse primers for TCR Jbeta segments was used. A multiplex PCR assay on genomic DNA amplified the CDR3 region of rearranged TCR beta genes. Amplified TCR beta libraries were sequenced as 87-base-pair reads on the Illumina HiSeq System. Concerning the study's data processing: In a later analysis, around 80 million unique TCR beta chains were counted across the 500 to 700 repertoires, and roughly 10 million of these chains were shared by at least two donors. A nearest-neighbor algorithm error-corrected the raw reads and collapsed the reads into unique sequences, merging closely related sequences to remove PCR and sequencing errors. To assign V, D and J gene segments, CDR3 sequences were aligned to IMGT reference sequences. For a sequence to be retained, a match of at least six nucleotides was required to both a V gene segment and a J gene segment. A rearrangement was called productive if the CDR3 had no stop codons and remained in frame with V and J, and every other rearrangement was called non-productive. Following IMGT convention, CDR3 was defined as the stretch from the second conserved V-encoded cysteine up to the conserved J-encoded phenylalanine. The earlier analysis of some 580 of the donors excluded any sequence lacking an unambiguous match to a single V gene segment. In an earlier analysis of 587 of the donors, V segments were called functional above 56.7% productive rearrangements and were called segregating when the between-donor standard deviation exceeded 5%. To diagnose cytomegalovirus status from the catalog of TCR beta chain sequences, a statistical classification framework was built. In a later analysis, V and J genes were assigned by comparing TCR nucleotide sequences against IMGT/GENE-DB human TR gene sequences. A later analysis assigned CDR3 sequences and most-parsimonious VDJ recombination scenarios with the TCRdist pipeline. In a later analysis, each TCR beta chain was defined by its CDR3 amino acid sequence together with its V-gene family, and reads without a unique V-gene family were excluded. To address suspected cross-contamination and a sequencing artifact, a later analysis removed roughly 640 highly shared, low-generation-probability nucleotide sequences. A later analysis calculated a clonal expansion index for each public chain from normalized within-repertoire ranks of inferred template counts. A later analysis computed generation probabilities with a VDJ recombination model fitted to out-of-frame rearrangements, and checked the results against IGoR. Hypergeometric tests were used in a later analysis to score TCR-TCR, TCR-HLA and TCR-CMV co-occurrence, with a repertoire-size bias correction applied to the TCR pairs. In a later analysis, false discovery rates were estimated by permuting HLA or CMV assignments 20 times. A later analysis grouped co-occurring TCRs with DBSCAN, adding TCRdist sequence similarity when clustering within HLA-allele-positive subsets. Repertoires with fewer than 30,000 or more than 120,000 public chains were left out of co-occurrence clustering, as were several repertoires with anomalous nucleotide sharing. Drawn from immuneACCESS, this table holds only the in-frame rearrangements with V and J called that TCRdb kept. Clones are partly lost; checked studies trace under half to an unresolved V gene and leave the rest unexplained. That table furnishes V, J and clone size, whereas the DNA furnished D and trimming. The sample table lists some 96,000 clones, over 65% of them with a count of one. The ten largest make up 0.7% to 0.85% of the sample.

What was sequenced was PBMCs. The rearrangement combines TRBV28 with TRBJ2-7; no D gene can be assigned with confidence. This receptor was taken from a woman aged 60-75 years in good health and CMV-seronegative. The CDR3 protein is CASRRTTGYYEQYF. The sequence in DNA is TGTGCCAGCAGGCGAACGACTGGGTACTACGAGCAGTACTTC.